This T cell receptor beta chain originates from a study of graft-versus-host responses after intestinal transplantation. Overall study: Recipients were all induced with anti-thymocyte globulin, then given tacrolimus and steroids for roughly three years. Study-wide points: In recipient marrow, GvH clones were found, and some appeared first in ileum or blood.

Profiling relied on immunoSEQ multiplex PCR, and the TCRdb table lists in-frame clones only, not all of them. The sample holds tens of thousands of clones, around 93% seen once. As for this clone: Its antigen is still unknown.

Germline CDR1 LNHDA, CDR2 SQIVND (reference sequence). This CDR3 is 16 amino acids long. The V gene lost 7 bases and the J gene lost 2 bases, with 17 bases spanning the gap. The V call is TRBV19, the J call TRBJ2-2, with D possibly TRBD1 on 6 matching bases. Specimen: unstimulated CD4+ T cells sorted from spleen or lymph node cells, collected before transplant. The source of this sequence is a human donor who was the organ donor for an intestinal transplant. CDR3 amino acids: CASTDPGTTNTGELFF. DNA for the CDR3: TGTGCCAGTACAGATCCGGGGACAACCAACACCGGGGAGCTGTTTTTT.